Listed below are T cell receptor beta chains from one sample, sequenced in a study of cytomegalovirus exposure and HLA in healthy donors. Assay: immunoSEQ multiplex PCR; the TCRdb copy retains only in-frame clones and omits some. The sample has some 77,000 clones, about 79% seen once; the top ten hold approximately 7.3%. The specimen was PBMCs. Receptors originate from a woman aged 40 to 50 in good health and CMV-seronegative. Both conserved end residues are part of each CDR3. Each record gives: V gene, J gene, clone size, D gene, CDR3 protein, CDR3 DNA. The D gene is left open where the match is weak. The size entry is marked missing in some rows and otherwise reads once, few, many or a size class.

V gene: TRBV18
J gene: TRBJ2-2
clone size: -
D gene: TRBD2
CDR3 protein: CASSPPAGRDTGELFF
CDR3 DNA: TGTGCCAGCTCTCCACCGGCAGGGAGGGACACCGGGGAGCTGTTTTTT

V gene: TRBV19
J gene: TRBJ2-3
clone size: few
D gene: -
CDR3 protein: CASSIGYSTSTDTQYF
CDR3 DNA: TGTGCCAGTAGTATAGGGTACAGTACCAGCACAGATACGCAGTATTTT

V gene: TRBV6-4
J gene: TRBJ2-1
clone size: -
D gene: TRBD1
CDR3 protein: CASSDAGGSYNEQFF
CDR3 DNA: TGTGCCAGCAGTGATGCAGGGGGCTCCTACAATGAGCAGTTCTTC

V gene: TRBV2
J gene: TRBJ1-6
clone size: -
D gene: TRBD1
CDR3 protein: CASSLDRGYSPLHF
CDR3 DNA: TGTGCCAGCAGTCTGGACAGGGGATATTCACCCCTCCACTTT

V gene: TRBV21-1
J gene: TRBJ2-7
clone size: -
D gene: -
CDR3 protein: CARWTGSSYEQYF
CDR3 DNA: TGTGCCAGGTGGACAGGGAGCTCCTACGAGCAGTACTTC

V gene: TRBV7-7
J gene: TRBJ2-1
clone size: -
D gene: TRBD1
CDR3 protein: CASSTDRGNEQFF
CDR3 DNA: TGTGCTAGCAGCACGGACAGGGGTAATGAGCAGTTCTTC

V gene: TRBV7-2
J gene: TRBJ2-1
clone size: -
D gene: TRBD1
CDR3 protein: CASKGPGTALNEQFF
CDR3 DNA: TGTGCCAGCAAGGGTCCAGGGACAGCACTAAATGAGCAGTTCTTC

V gene: TRBV19
J gene: TRBJ1-1
clone size: -
D gene: -
CDR3 protein: CASSIKRNTEAFF
CDR3 DNA: TGTGCCAGTAGTATTAAGCGGAACACTGAAGCTTTCTTT

V gene: TRBV7-9
J gene: TRBJ2-5
clone size: -
D gene: TRBD1
CDR3 protein: CASSLAGTGAEETQYF
CDR3 DNA: TGTGCCAGCAGCTTAGCGGGGACAGGGGCGGAGGAGACCCAGTACTTC

V gene: TRBV15
J gene: TRBJ1-1
clone size: -
D gene: TRBD1
CDR3 protein: CATSRDRGPNTEAFF
CDR3 DNA: TGTGCCACCAGCAGAGATAGGGGGCCGAACACTGAAGCTTTCTTT

V gene: TRBV25-1
J gene: TRBJ2-7
clone size: few
D gene: -
CDR3 protein: CASTRSGSRYEQYF
CDR3 DNA: TGTGCCAGCACCCGTTCGGGGTCCCGCTACGAGCAGTACTTC

V gene: TRBV18
J gene: TRBJ1-1
clone size: once
D gene: -
CDR3 protein: CASSPNRDTEAFF
CDR3 DNA: TGTGCCAGCTCACCGAACCGGGACACTGAAGCTTTCTTT

V gene: TRBV28
J gene: TRBJ2-3
clone size: -
D gene: TRBD2
CDR3 protein: CASSLSVRTSGTSTDTQYF
CDR3 DNA: TGTGCCAGCAGTTTGTCAGTTAGGACTAGCGGGACGAGCACAGATACGCAGTATTTT

V gene: TRBV4-3
J gene: TRBJ1-6
clone size: -
D gene: -
CDR3 protein: CASSQDQGGNSPLHF
CDR3 DNA: TGCGCCAGCAGCCAAGACCAGGGTGGGAATTCACCCCTCCACTTT

V gene: TRBV28
J gene: TRBJ1-1
clone size: -
D gene: TRBD1
CDR3 protein: CASSSPGGGWDTEAFF
CDR3 DNA: TGTGCCAGCAGTTCGCCAGGGGGCGGGTGGGACACTGAAGCTTTCTTT

V gene: TRBV14
J gene: TRBJ2-7
clone size: -
D gene: TRBD1
CDR3 protein: CASSQADRGLEYEQYF
CDR3 DNA: TGTGCCAGCAGCCAAGCTGACAGGGGGCTAGAATACGAGCAGTACTTC

V gene: TRBV27
J gene: TRBJ1-5
clone size: -
D gene: -
CDR3 protein: CASSLTSPGPQHF
CDR3 DNA: TGTGCCAGCAGTTTAACTAGCCCAGGGCCCCAGCATTTT

V gene: TRBV29-1
J gene: TRBJ2-1
clone size: few
D gene: -
CDR3 protein: CSVSGGGGHEQFF
CDR3 DNA: TGCAGCGTTTCAGGGGGAGGTGGCCATGAGCAGTTCTTC

V gene: TRBV10-3
J gene: TRBJ2-3
clone size: -
D gene: -
CDR3 protein: CAISDGGSSTDTQYF
CDR3 DNA: TGTGCCATCAGTGATGGGGGGTCTAGCACAGATACGCAGTATTTT

V gene: TRBV27
J gene: TRBJ1-5
clone size: once
D gene: TRBD1
CDR3 protein: CASSLVTGGQPQHF
CDR3 DNA: TGTGCCAGCAGTTTGGTGACAGGGGGACAGCCCCAGCATTTT

V gene: TRBV27
J gene: TRBJ2-1
clone size: once
D gene: TRBD2
CDR3 protein: CASSLFAGGLAGPNEQFF
CDR3 DNA: TGTGCCAGCAGTTTATTCGCGGGGGGCCTAGCGGGGCCCAATGAGCAGTTCTTC

V gene: TRBV6-5
J gene: TRBJ2-1
clone size: -
D gene: TRBD2
CDR3 protein: CASSPGLAEEFF
CDR3 DNA: TGTGCCAGCAGCCCCGGACTAGCGGAAGAGTTCTTC